The present T cell receptor (beta chain) was sequenced within a study of technical replicates of blood from a handful of donors. Only in-frame clones appear in the TCRdb table, and some are missing; sequencing was by immunoSEQ multiplex PCR. Of 75,000 to 90,000 clones listed, 95% to 97% are singletons. Germline V lookup: CDR1 SGDLS, CDR2 YYNGEE. CDR3 length equals 14 residues. V dropped 4 bases and J dropped 6 bases, with 17 bases sitting between them. This receptor was obtained from a human donor in good health. Sequenced: T cells isolated from PBMCs. The V call is TRBV9, the J call TRBJ2-7; possibly TRBD2 for D (5 bases). CDR3 coding DNA: TGTGCCAGCAGCACTCAGGCCGTCAGCGGCGAGCAGTACTTC. It is translated as CASSTQAVSGEQYF.